The clone carrying this T cell receptor beta chain has more than one count but fewer than ten. Antigen specificity is unknown. TCRB CDR3 was amplified from 2 ug genomic DNA or less. The method was immunoSEQ multiplex PCR; TCRdb's version includes in-frame clones alone and lacks a portion of them. In the table there are 90,000 to 95,000 clones, roughly four fifths of which are singletons. Germline V gene data show CDR1 as ENHRY and CDR2 as SYGVKD. There are 12 residues in the CDR3. V was clipped by 0 bases and J by 13 bases; unmatched bases: 2. As for time point: after dendritic cell vaccination, including at tumor progression/relapse. This record comes from a study of glioma-infiltrating T cells after dendritic cell vaccination. Turning to the study itself: Patients had newly diagnosed or recurrent glioblastoma and received dendritic cell vaccines. Dendritic cells derived from monocytes and pulsed with autologous tumor lysate formed the vaccine. General study findings and limits: Longer survival after dendritic cell vaccination followed higher pretreatment TIL content.

The starting material was blood, obtained after dendritic cell vaccination. This receptor was identified in a human donor with glioblastoma. V gene TRBV10-3 combines with J gene TRBJ1-4; 7 nucleotides match TRBD1. In DNA, the CDR3 is TGTGCCATCAGTGAGTCTGGGGACAGACTGTTTTTT. It translates to CAISESGDRLFF.